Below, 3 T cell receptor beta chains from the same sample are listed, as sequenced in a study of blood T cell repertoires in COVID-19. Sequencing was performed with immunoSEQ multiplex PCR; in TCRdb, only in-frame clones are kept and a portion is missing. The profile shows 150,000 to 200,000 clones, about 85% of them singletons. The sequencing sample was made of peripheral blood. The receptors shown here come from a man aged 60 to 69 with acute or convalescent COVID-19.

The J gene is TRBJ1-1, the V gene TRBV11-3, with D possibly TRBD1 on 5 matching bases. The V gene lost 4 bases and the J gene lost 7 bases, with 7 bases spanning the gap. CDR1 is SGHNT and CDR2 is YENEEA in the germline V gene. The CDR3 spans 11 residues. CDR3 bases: TGTGCCAGCAGCTCGGGGGGTGAAGCTTTCTTT. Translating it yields CASSSGGEAFF.

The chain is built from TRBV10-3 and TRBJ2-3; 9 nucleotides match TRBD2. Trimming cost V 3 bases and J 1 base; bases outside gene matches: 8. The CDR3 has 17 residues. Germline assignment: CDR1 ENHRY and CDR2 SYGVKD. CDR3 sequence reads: CAISDPIRTSGTDTQYF. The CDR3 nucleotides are TGTGCCATCAGTGACCCGATAAGGACTAGCGGCACAGATACGCAGTATTTT.

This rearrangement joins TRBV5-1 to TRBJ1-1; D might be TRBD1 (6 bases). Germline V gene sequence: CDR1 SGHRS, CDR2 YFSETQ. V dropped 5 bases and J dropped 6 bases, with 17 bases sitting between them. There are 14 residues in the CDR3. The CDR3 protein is CASRAYREVAEAFF. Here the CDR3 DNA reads TGCGCCAGCAGGGCTTACAGGGAAGTGGCTGAAGCTTTCTTT.